Presented here are 20 T cell receptor beta chains from one specimen sequenced in a study of T cells in Graves' hyperthyroidism and ophthalmopathy. Amplification targeted TCR beta CDR3 regions from RNA transcripts. The HTBI primer set was used in a first-round RT-PCR of the TCR CDR3. One entry per CDR3 protein results from TCRdb running MiXCR on the multiplex PCR reads. The sample has 550,000 to 700,000 distinct CDR3 sequences, 14% to 15% seen once; the top ten hold 4% to 5.5%. Sequencing was performed on blood. The receptors originated from a woman in her thirties or forties with Graves' ophthalmopathy.

The sample holds many counts of this clonotype. The rearrangement links TRBV10-1 to TRBJ2-7; 9 bases fit TRBD1. The V segment lost 0 bases and the J segment 6 bases; nucleotides outside the gene matches: 6. Germline V gives CDR1 WNHNN, CDR2 SYGVQD (reference sequence). The CDR3 runs 15 residues. CDR3 coding DNA: TGCGCCAGCAGTGAGTCGGGGACAGGGACCCCCGAGCAGTACTTC. It specifies CASSESGTGTPEQYF.

The rearrangement joins TRBV11-2 to TRBJ2-5, with 9 positions matching TRBD2. There are 18 residues in the CDR3. The V and J ends lost 3 bases and 2 bases, in that order; junction bases with no gene match: 13. Germline lookup yields CDR1 SGHAT and CDR2 FQNNGV. The CDR3 nucleotides are TGTGCCAGCAGCTTCAACGGACTAGCGAGAGGTCGGCAAGAGACCCAGTACTTC. This sequence encodes CASSFNGLARGRQETQYF.

The sample holds many counts of this clonotype. The CDR3 DNA is TGTGCCAGCAGTTTCCCCGGAGAAACCGGGACTAGCGGGAGGCCTTTTTCCTACGAGCAGTACTTC. It yields the protein CASSFPGETGTSGRPFSYEQYF. V usage is TRBV27 and J usage is TRBJ2-7, with TRBD2 matching 15 bases. The length of the CDR3 is 22 residues. V shed 3 bases, J shed 1 base, and the junction held 19 bases outside the gene matches. Germline CDR1 MNHEY, CDR2 SMNVEV (reference sequence).

The chain employs TRBV12-3 or TRBV12-4 and TRBJ2-5; a weak D match, TRBD1 (6 bases). The CDR3 has 14 residues. Trimming shortened V by 6 bases and J by 0 bases, and 11 bases separated the two germline ends. CDR3 DNA sequence: TGTGCCAGCAGCGTACAGGGCGACCAAGAGACCCAGTACTTC. Translating it yields CASSVQGDQETQYF.

The V and J genes are TRBV10-2 and TRBJ1-1; 8 positions match TRBD1. This CDR3 comprises 11 residues. V gave up 3 bases and J gave up 9 bases; unmatched junction bases: 0. Germline CDR1 WSHSY, CDR2 SAAADI. The CDR3 DNA reads TGCGCCAGCAGTGACAGGGGGCAAGCTTTCTTT. Its protein is CASSDRGQAFF.

This clonotype was detected ten times or more. V is TRBV28 and J is TRBJ2-5; either TRBD1 or TRBD2 may supply D (5 bases each). The CDR3 runs to 13 residues. CDR1 and CDR2 from the germline V gene are MDHEN and SYDVKM. The V end lost 3 bases, the J end lost 5 bases, and 10 bases lay between the germline ends. The CDR3 DNA reads TGTGCCAGCAGTTTGGGGGTATGGGAGACCCAGTACTTC. This codes for CASSLGVWETQYF.

The CDR3, as DNA: TGTGCCAGCAGCCATAACAATCCGGGTGGCGAGCAGTACTTC. Its translation is CASSHNNPGGEQYF. The chain is built from TRBV3-1 and TRBJ2-7; D is unclear. V lost 3 bases and J lost 6, with 15 bases in between. The germline gives CDR1 LGHDT, CDR2 YNNKEL (reference sequence). The CDR3 is 14 residues long.

This clonotype appeared many times. V and J are TRBV29-1 and TRBJ2-5; 11 bases line up with TRBD2. The CDR3 has 14 amino acids. The V segment lost 5 bases and the J segment 5 bases; nucleotides outside the gene matches: 7. Germline CDR1 SQVTM, CDR2 ANQGSEA. The CDR3 is CSVYSGRAEETQYF. The CDR3 DNA reads TGCAGCGTTTATAGCGGGAGGGCAGAGGAGACCCAGTACTTC.

The chain couples TRBV7-9 to TRBJ1-1; 8 bases align to TRBD1. Trimming took 0 bases from V and 6 from J; bases not matched to a gene: 6. The germline V gene has CDR1 SEHNR and CDR2 FQNEAQ (reference sequence). This CDR3 is 15 amino acids long. Here the CDR3 reads CASSLALTGDAEAFF. Here the CDR3 DNA reads TGTGCCAGCAGCTTAGCGCTGACAGGGGATGCTGAAGCTTTCTTT.

This clonotype was counted many times. The chain couples TRBV19 to TRBJ1-3; D remains unclear. CDR1 and CDR2 (germline): LNHDA, SQIVND (reference sequence). There are 14 residues in the CDR3. V was clipped by 7 bases and J by 3 bases, with 13 bases between them. CDR3 sequence (DNA): TGTGCCAGTAACCTGGTTGGCTTTGGAAACACCATATATTTT. As protein: CASNLVGFGNTIYF.

This clonotype was counted ten times or more. The chain has TRBV10-3 and TRBJ2-7, with D perhaps matching TRBD1 (6 bases). The V gene's germline CDR1 is ENHRY and CDR2 SYGVKD. The CDR3 has 15 amino acids. The germline V and J ends were trimmed by 3 bases and 3 bases, with 15 bases remaining between them. The CDR3 DNA sequence: TGTGCCATCAGTGATACGTCCCGGACAGACTACGAGCAGTACTTC. It specifies CAISDTSRTDYEQYF.

This clonotype has a count of ten or more. V usage is TRBV6-1 and J usage is TRBJ1-1, with D hard to call. V lost 7 bases, J lost 3 bases, and 6 bases lay in between. The CDR3 extends over 11 amino acids. CDR1 MNHNS and CDR2 SASEGT come from the germline V gene. CDR3 in DNA: TGTGCCAGCATGATCTACACTGAAGCTTTCTTT. This translates into CASMIYTEAFF.

Many counts were recorded for this clonotype. The rearrangement joins TRBV20-1 to TRBJ1-1; D perhaps matches TRBD1 (5 bases). Deletions cut 5 bases from V and 3 bases from J, with 13 bases between. Germline V CDR1 and CDR2: DFQATT, SNEGSKA (reference sequence). The CDR3 is made up of 13 amino acids. The DNA of the CDR3 is TGCAGTGCTGCCGTGCTGGGGGACACTGAAGCTTTCTTT. Residues: CSAAVLGDTEAFF.

This clonotype was picked up many times. This chain uses TRBV20-1 with TRBJ1-2; a weak D match, TRBD1 (6 bases). The CDR3 spans 13 residues. Trimming removed 3 bases at V and 3 bases at J, with 11 bases between. CDR1 DFQATT and CDR2 SNEGSKA come from the germline V gene (reference sequence). CDR3 residues: CSARPTGDYGYTF. Here the CDR3 DNA reads TGCAGTGCTAGGCCGACAGGAGACTATGGCTACACCTTC.

At least ten counts were recorded for this clonotype. The J gene is TRBJ1-2, the V gene TRBV5-1; D unresolved. The V end lost 4 bases, the J end lost 1 base, and 5 bases lay between the germline ends. Germline V gene lookup returns CDR1 SGHRS and CDR2 YFSETQ. CDR3 size: 12 residues. This chain's CDR3 is CASSPLNYGYTF. The DNA of the CDR3 is TGCGCCAGCAGCCCCCTTAACTATGGCTACACCTTC.

This clonotype was observed at least ten times. The V gene is TRBV7-8, the J gene TRBJ2-1, with 7 bases lining up with TRBD2. Trimming took 7 bases from V and 7 from J; bases not matched to a gene: 13. CDR1 and CDR2 from the germline V gene are SGHVS and FQNEAQ. The CDR3 covers 15 residues. The CDR3 coding sequence is TGTGCCAGCAACGGGGCTATGAGCGGGATAAATGAGCAGTTCTTC. Protein product: CASNGAMSGINEQFF.

In this sample, this clonotype turned up many times. At one end, the junction sequence differs from germline, possibly due to a read error. The rearrangement uses TRBV30 and TRBJ2-7; D unresolved. Germline V gene lookup returns CDR1 GTSNPN and CDR2 SVGIG (reference sequence). The CDR3 has 8 amino acids. The DNA of the CDR3 is TGTGCCTGGGAAGACGTAAGCTTC. Residues: CAWEDVSF.

This clonotype was seen repeatedly, ten times or more. The J gene is TRBJ2-7, the V gene TRBV20-1, with D hard to call. V gave up 5 bases and J gave up 2 bases, with 7 bases separating them. Germline V gene lookup returns CDR1 DFQATT and CDR2 SNEGSKA (reference sequence). The CDR3 covers 11 residues. DNA of the CDR3: TGCAGTGCTGGACCGGCCTACGAGCAGTACTTC. This sequence encodes CSAGPAYEQYF.

The rearrangement joins TRBV6-4 to TRBJ1-1; no clear D gene. Trimming removed 5 bases at V and 3 bases at J, with 22 bases between. CDR1 is MRHNA and CDR2 is SNTAGT in the germline V gene. There are 17 residues in the CDR3. The CDR3 bases are TGTGCCAGCAGTCAGACTCGGGAATACCAATCGGACACTGAAGCTTTCTTT. Encoded protein: CASSQTREYQSDTEAFF.

This clonotype was detected ten times or more. The V gene is TRBV2, the J gene TRBJ2-2, with a possible D match to TRBD2 (5 bases). The CDR3 has 14 residues. Trimming shortened V by 7 bases and J by 4 bases, and 13 bases separated the two germline ends. The germline V gene encodes CDR1 SNHLY and CDR2 FYNNEI. The CDR3 sequence: CASNLGLITGELFF. In nucleotides, the CDR3 is TGTGCCAGCAACCTAGGACTCATCACCGGGGAGCTGTTTTTT.